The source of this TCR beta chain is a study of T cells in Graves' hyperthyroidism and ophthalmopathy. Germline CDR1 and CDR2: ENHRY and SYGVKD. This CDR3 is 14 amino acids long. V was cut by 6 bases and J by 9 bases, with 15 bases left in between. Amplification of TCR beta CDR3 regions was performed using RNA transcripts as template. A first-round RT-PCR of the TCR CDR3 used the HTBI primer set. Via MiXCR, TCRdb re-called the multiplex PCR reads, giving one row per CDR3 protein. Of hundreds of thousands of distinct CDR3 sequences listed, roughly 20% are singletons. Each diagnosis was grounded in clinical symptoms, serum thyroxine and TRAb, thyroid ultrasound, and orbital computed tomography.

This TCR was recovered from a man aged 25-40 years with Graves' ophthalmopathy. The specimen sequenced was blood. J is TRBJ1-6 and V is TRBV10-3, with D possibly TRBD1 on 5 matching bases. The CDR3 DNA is TGTGCCATCAGCCCCGGGACTGACGGTTCACCCCTCCACTTT. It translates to CAISPGTDGSPLHF.